This is a list of T cell receptor beta chains from one sample in a study of T cell changes during pregnancy in multiple sclerosis. Generated by immunoSEQ multiplex PCR, the TCRdb table keeps only in-frame clones and is missing some. The sample has roughly 50,000 clones; 92% are singletons. The material was CD4+ T cells from peripheral blood mononuclear cells, obtained in the third trimester of pregnancy. These receptors originate from a female donor with multiple sclerosis, enrolled in a pregnancy study. The CDR3 runs from the conserved cysteine through the conserved F or W. A D gene is named only where the DNA matches it firmly. Not all rows give a size; the values are once, few, many and, for expanded clones, a class.

j_call,clone_size,d_call,v_call,cdr3_nt,cdr3_aa
TRBJ2-2,-,-,TRBV6-6,TGTGCCAGCAGTTACTCCCAGGGGGGCCGGGAGCTGTTTTTT,CASSYSQGGRELFF
TRBJ1-4,-,TRBD1,TRBV28,TGTGCCAGCAGATTCGGACAGGGGGTTAATGAAAAACTGTTTTTT,CASRFGQGVNEKLFF
TRBJ2-1,-,TRBD2,TRBV7-6,TGTGCCAGCAGCTCTTCAACCGGGACTAGCGCCTACAATGAGCAGTTCTTC,CASSSSTGTSAYNEQFF
TRBJ2-1,-,TRBD1,TRBV4-1,TGCGCCAGCAGCCAAGACCCCGGGACAGGGGGAAATGAGCAGTTCTTC,CASSQDPGTGGNEQFF
TRBJ2-3,-,TRBD1,TRBV19,TGTGCCAGTAGTATAGTCGCTGGGGACAGGGGACGAAACTCGCAGTATTTT,CASSIVAGDRGRNSQYF
TRBJ2-1,-,TRBD1,TRBV28,TGTGCCAGCAGTTCCTCCCGGGACAGGGGGAATAGTGAGCAGTTCTTC,CASSSSRDRGNSEQFF
TRBJ1-1,-,TRBD1,TRBV6-5,TGTGCCAGCAGCCACACAGGGGGCACTGAAGCTTTCTTT,CASSHTGGTEAFF
TRBJ1-5,-,-,TRBV28,TGTGCCAGCAGTCCTGGGGGGAGGGATAGCAATCAGCCCCAGCATTTT,CASSPGGRDSNQPQHF
TRBJ1-5,-,-,TRBV19,TGTGCCAGTAGTATTTCAGGGTGGCCCCAGCATTTT,CASSISGWPQHF
TRBJ1-5,-,-,TRBV2,TGTGCCAGCAGTGAGGGTCAGGGTGCCGATCAGCCCCAGCATTTT,CASSEGQGADQPQHF
TRBJ1-2,-,-,TRBV6-4,TGTGCCAGCAGTCCCCTAGCAGGACACTATGGCTACACCTTC,CASSPLAGHYGYTF
TRBJ1-3,-,-,TRBV7-9,TGTGCCAGCAGCTCCGGTACTGAAAACACCATATATTTT,CASSSGTENTIYF
TRBJ1-1,-,-,TRBV30,TGTGCCTGGGTTAAGGGGGAGACTTGGAACACTGAAGCTTTCTTT,CAWVKGETWNTEAFF
TRBJ2-3,-,TRBD2,TRBV28,TGTGCCAGCAGACAACTAGCGGGAGCAACAGATACGCAGTATTTT,CASRQLAGATDTQYF
TRBJ1-5,-,-,TRBV7-9,TGTGCCAGCAGCTTGGGGGACACTAATCAGCCCCAGCATTTT,CASSLGDTNQPQHF
TRBJ1-2,-,TRBD1,TRBV15,TGTGCCACCAGCAGGAGGACAGGGGGCATGGGGGGCTACACCTTC,CATSRRTGGMGGYTF
TRBJ1-1,-,TRBD1,TRBV28,TGTGCCAGCAGTATAGGACAGGCCGGCACTGAAGCTTTCTTT,CASSIGQAGTEAFF
TRBJ2-1,-,-,TRBV10-3,TGTGCCATCAGTGTCGGGAGTATGGGTGAGCAGTTCTTC,CAISVGSMGEQFF
TRBJ2-1,once,TRBD2,TRBV19,TGTGCCAGTAGTATATCAGCGGGGGGGCCCCACAATGAGCAGTTCTTC,CASSISAGGPHNEQFF
TRBJ2-3,-,TRBD1,TRBV19,TGTGCCAGTAGTATTTTGGGACAGGGCATGAGGTCAGATACGCAGTATTTT,CASSILGQGMRSDTQYF
TRBJ1-5,once,TRBD1,TRBV10-2,TGCGCCAGCAGTTTGGACAGGGGGCACAAACAGCCCCAGCATTTT,CASSLDRGHKQPQHF
TRBJ1-1,-,-,TRBV5-1,TGCGCCAGCAGCTTGGACAGCACAGGGCAAGCTTTCTTT,CASSLDSTGQAFF
TRBJ2-1,-,-,TRBV6-4,TGTGCCAGCAGTCGGGACTGGGAGAATGAGCAGTTCTTC,CASSRDWENEQFF
TRBJ2-1,-,-,TRBV27,TGTGCCAGCACGGGGGGCTTGGGCAATGAGCAGTTCTTC,CASTGGLGNEQFF
TRBJ1-2,once,-,TRBV30,TGTGCCTGGACCCCGGGGGGGGCGCTGAAAAACTATGGCTACACCTTC,CAWTPGGALKNYGYTF
TRBJ2-6,-,TRBD1,TRBV5-1,TGCGCCAGCAGCTTCACGACAGGGGTAGGGGCCAACGTCCTGACTTTC,CASSFTTGVGANVLTF
TRBJ1-5,-,-,TRBV6-1,TGTGCCAGCAGTGAATTAGCCATGTATAGCAATCAGCCCCAGCATTTT,CASSELAMYSNQPQHF
TRBJ2-1,-,-,TRBV19,TGTGCCAGTAGTATAGCGGGCGGGGAGCAGTTCTTC,CASSIAGGEQFF
TRBJ1-4,-,TRBD1,TRBV27,TGTGCCAGCAGTTCGGACAGGGTTCCAGCGAAAAAACTGTTTTTT,CASSSDRVPAKKLFF
TRBJ2-1,-,-,TRBV4-2,TGTGCCAGCAGCCAAACGGGGAGCTCCTACAATGAGCAGTTCTTC,CASSQTGSSYNEQFF
TRBJ1-1,-,TRBD1,TRBV5-5,TGTGCCAGCAGCTCCCCCGGGACAGGGCAGAAAAACACTGAAGCTTTCTTT,CASSSPGTGQKNTEAFF
TRBJ2-3,-,-,TRBV7-8,TGTGCCAGCAGCTTCAGGACACCAACAGATACGCAGTATTTT,CASSFRTPTDTQYF
TRBJ2-2,-,TRBD2,TRBV7-2,TGTGCCAGCAGCCCCAGCGGGAGGGCCTCCGGGGAGCTGTTTTTT,CASSPSGRASGELFF
TRBJ2-2,-,-,TRBV2,TGTGCCAGCAAGGAGCAGGGGGGCACCGGGGAGCTGTTTTTT,CASKEQGGTGELFF
TRBJ2-5,-,-,TRBV5-1,TGCGCCAGCAGCTTGAACCCGGGAACCAGGTACCAAGAGACCCAGTACTTC,CASSLNPGTRYQETQYF
TRBJ1-5,-,TRBD1,TRBV7-8,TGTGCCAGCAGCTTAGACAGGGGTGATCAGCCCCAGCATTTT,CASSLDRGDQPQHF
TRBJ2-1,-,TRBD2,TRBV6-6,TGTGCCAGCAGCCTCACTAGAGCGGGGGCAAATGAGCAGTTCTTC,CASSLTRAGANEQFF
TRBJ2-7,-,-,TRBV6-1,TGTGCCAGCAGTGCGAGGGTCTACGAGCAGTACTTC,CASSARVYEQYF
TRBJ1-1,-,-,TRBV29-1,TGCAGCGTTGAAGAGACAGTTGGGGCTTTCTTT,CSVEETVGAFF
TRBJ2-5,-,-,TRBV18,TGTGCCAGCTCACCACTCATCCAAGAGACCCAGTACTTC,CASSPLIQETQYF
TRBJ2-5,-,TRBD2,TRBV5-4,TGTGCCAGCAGCCCCGGTAGCGGGAGGGGGGGGGAGACCCAGTACTTC,CASSPGSGRGGETQYF
TRBJ1-6,-,TRBD1,TRBV7-9,TGTGCCAGCAGCTTTAAATCCGGGACAGGGGATAATTCACCCCTCCACTTT,CASSFKSGTGDNSPLHF